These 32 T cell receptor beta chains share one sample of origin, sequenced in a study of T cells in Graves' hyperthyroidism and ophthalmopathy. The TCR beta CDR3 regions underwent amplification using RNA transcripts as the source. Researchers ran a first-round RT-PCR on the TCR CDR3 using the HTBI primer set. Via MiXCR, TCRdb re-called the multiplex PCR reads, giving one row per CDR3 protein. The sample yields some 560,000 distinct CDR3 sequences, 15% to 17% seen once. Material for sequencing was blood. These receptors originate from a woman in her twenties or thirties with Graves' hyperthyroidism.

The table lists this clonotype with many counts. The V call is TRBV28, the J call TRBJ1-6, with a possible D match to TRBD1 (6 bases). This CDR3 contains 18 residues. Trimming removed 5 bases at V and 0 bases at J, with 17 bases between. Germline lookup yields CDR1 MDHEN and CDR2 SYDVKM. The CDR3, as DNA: TGTGCCAGCAGTCGGATCGGGGGCTACAGCTCCTATAATTCACCCCTCCACTTT. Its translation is CASSRIGGYSSYNSPLHF.

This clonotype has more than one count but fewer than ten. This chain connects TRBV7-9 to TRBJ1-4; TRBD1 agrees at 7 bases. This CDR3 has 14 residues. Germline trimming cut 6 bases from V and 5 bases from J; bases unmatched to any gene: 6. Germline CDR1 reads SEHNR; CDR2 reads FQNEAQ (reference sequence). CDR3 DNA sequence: TGTGCCAGCAGTAGGGACAGTGAAAATGAAAAACTGTTTTTT. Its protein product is CASSRDSENEKLFF.

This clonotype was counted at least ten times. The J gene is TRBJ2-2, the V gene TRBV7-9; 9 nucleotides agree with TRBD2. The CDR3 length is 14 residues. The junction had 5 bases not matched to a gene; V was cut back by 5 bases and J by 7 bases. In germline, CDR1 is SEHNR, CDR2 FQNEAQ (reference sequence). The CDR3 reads CASSPIAGVGELFF. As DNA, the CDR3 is TGTGCCAGCAGCCCAATAGCGGGAGTCGGGGAGCTGTTTTTT.

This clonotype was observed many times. This CDR3 reads CSVEEARGTRVDTQYF. The CDR3 DNA reads as TGCAGCGTTGAAGAGGCACGGGGTACGAGGGTGGATACGCAGTATTTT. V gene TRBV29-1 combines with J gene TRBJ2-3; perhaps TRBD2 as D (5 bases). The germline V gene has CDR1 SQVTM and CDR2 ANQGSEA. With 0 bases removed from V and 6 bases from J, the gap between germline ends came to 19 bases. This CDR3 comprises 16 residues.

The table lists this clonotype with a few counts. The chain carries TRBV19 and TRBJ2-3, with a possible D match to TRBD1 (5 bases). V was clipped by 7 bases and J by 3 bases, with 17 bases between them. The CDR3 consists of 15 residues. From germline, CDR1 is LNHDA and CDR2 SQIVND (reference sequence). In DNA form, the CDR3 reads TGTGCCAGTAATTCAGGGTCGCAAGTGACAGATACGCAGTATTTT. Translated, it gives CASNSGSQVTDTQYF.

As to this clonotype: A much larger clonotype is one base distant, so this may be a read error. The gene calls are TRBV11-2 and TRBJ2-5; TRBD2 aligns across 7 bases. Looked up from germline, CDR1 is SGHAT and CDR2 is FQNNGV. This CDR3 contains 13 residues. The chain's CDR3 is CASSGRVLEAQYF. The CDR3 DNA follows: TGTGCCAGCAGCGGGAGGGTGCTAGAGGCCCAGTACTTC.

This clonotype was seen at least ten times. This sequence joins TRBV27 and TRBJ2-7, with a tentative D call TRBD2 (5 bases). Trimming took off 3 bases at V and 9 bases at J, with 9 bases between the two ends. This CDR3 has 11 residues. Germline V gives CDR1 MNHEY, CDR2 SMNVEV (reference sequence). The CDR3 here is CASSFRGWQYF. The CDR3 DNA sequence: TGTGCCAGCAGTTTCCGGGGTTGGCAGTACTTC.

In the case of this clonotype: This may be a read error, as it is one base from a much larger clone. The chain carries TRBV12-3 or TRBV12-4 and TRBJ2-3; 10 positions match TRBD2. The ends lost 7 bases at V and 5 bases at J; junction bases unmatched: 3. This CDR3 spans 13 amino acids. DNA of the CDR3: TGTGCCAGCACGAGACTAGCGGGAGATACGCAGTATTTT. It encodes CASTRLAGDTQYF.

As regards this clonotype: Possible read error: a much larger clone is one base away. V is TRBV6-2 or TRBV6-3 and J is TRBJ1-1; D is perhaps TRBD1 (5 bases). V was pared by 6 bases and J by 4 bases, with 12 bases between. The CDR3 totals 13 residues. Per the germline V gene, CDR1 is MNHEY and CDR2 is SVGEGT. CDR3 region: CASRGETSTEAFF. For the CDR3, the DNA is TGTGCCAGCAGGGGGGAGACGAGCACTGAAGCTTTCTTT.

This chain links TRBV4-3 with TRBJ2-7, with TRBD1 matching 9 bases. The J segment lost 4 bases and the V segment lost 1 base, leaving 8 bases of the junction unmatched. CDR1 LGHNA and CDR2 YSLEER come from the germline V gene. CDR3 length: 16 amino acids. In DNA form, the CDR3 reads TGCGCCAGCAGCCAAGTCGGGGGACAGGGTGAATACGAGCAGTACTTC. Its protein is CASSQVGGQGEYEQYF.

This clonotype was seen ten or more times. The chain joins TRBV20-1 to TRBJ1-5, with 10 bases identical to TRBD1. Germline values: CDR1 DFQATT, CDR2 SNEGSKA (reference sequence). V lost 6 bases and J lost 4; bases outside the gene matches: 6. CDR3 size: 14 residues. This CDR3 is CSAVGQGLNQPQHF. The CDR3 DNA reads TGCAGTGCCGTGGGACAGGGGCTAAATCAGCCCCAGCATTTT.

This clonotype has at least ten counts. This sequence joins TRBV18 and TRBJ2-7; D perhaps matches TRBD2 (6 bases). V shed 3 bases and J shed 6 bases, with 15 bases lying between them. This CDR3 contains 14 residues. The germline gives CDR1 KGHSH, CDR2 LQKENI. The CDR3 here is CASSPDTSEGEQYF. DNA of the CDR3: TGTGCCAGCTCACCCGATACGTCGGAGGGCGAGCAGTACTTC. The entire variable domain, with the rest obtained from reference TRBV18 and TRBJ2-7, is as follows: NAGVMQNPRHLVRRRGQEARLRCSPMKGHSHVYWYRQLPEEGLKFMVYLQKENIIDESGMPKERFSAEFPKEGPSILRIQQVVRGDSAAYFCASSPDTSEGEQYFGPGTRLTVT.

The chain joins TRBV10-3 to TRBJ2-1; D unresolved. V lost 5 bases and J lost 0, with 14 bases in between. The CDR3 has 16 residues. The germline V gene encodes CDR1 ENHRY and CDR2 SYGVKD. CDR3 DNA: TGTGCCATCAGTACGGTTCAGGATAGCTCCTACAATGAGCAGTTCTTC. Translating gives CAISTVQDSSYNEQFF.

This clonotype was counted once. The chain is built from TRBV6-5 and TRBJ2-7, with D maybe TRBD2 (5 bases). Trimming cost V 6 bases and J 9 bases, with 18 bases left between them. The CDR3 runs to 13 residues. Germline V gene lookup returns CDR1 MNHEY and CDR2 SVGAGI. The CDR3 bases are TGTGCCAGCAGACGTGATGGCGAGGGCGCGCAGTACTTC. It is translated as CASRRDGEGAQYF.

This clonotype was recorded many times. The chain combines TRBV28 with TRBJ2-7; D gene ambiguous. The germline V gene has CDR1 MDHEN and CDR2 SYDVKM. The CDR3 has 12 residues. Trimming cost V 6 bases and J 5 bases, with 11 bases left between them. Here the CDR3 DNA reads TGTGCCAGCAGCCAGACATACGACGAGCAGTACTTC. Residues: CASSQTYDEQYF.

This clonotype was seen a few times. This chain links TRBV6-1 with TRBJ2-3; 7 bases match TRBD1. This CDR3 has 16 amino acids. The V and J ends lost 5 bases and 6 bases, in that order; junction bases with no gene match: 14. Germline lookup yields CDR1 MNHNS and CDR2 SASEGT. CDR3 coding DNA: TGTGCCAGCAGTCCAGCTTGGACAGGCGGCGGGGATACGCAGTATTTT. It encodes CASSPAWTGGGDTQYF.

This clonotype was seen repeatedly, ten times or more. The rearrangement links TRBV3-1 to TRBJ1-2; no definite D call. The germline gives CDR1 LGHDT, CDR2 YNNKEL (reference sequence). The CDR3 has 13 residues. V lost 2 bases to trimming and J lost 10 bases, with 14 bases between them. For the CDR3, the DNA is TGTGCCAGCAGCCAATCAGGCCGACCACCCTACACCTTC. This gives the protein CASSQSGRPPYTF.

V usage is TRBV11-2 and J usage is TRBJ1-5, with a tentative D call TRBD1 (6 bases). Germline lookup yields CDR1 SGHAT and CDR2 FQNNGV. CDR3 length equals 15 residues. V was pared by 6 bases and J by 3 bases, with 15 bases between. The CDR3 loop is CASSEGGGPNQPQHF. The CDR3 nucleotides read TGTGCCAGCAGTGAAGGGGGGGGGCCCAATCAGCCCCAGCATTTT.

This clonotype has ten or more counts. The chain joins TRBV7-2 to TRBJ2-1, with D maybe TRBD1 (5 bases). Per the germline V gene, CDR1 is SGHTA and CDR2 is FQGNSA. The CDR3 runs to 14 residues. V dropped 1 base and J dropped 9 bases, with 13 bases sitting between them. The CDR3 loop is CASSLETVGGEQFF. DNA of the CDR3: TGTGCCAGCAGCTTAGAGACAGTCGGTGGTGAGCAGTTCTTC. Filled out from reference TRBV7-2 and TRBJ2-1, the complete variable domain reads GAGVSQSPSNKVTEKGKDVELRCDPISGHTALYWYRQSLGQGLEFLIYFQGNSAPDKSGLPSDRFSAERTGGSVSTLTIQRTQQEDSAVYLCASSLETVGGEQFFGPGTRLTVL.

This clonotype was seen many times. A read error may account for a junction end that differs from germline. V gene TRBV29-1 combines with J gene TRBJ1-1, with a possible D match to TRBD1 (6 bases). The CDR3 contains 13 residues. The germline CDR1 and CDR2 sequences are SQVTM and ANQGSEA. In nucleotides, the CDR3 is TGCAGCGTTAAAGAGGGGGGAGGTCCTGAAGCTTTCTTT. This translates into CSVKEGGGPEAFF.

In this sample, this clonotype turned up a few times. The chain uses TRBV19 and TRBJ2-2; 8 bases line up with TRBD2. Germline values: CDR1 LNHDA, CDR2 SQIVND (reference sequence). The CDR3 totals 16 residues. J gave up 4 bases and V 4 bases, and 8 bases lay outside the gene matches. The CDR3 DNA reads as TGTGCCAGTAGTACTCCGGCGGGAGGTAGCACCGGGGAGCTGTTTTTT. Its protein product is CASSTPAGGSTGELFF.

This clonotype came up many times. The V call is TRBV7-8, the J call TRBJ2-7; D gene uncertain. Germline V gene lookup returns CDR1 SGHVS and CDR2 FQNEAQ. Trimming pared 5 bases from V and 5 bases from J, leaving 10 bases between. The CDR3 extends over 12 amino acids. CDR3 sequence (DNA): TGTGCCAGCAGCCCCCTTACCGACGAGCAGTACTTC. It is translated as CASSPLTDEQYF.

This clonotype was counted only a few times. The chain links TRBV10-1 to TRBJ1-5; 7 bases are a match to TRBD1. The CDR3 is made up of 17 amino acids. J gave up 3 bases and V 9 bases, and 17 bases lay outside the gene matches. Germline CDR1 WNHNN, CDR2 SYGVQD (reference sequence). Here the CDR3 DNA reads TGCGCCAGTTTACTCCGGGACAGAGACTACTACAATCAGCCCCAGCATTTT. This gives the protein CASLLRDRDYYNQPQHF.

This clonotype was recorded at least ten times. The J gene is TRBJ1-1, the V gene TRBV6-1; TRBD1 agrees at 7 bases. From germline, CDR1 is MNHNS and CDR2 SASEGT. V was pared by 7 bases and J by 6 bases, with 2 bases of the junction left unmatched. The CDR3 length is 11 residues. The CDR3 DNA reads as TGTGCCAGCAACAGGGGCTCTGAAGCTTTCTTT. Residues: CASNRGSEAFF.

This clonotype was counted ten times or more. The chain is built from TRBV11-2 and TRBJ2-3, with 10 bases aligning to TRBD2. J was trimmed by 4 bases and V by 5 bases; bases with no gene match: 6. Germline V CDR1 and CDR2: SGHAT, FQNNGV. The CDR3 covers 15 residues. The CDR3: CASSTAGGLSDTQYF. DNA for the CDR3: TGTGCCAGCAGCACAGCGGGAGGGTTGTCAGATACGCAGTATTTT.

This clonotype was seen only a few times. The CDR3 sequence: CASSVLSGTSGSDTQYF. CDR3 DNA: TGTGCCAGCAGTGTGTTATCCGGGACTAGCGGGAGTGATACGCAGTATTTT. The J gene is TRBJ2-3, the V gene TRBV6-1; 14 bases map to TRBD2. Germline CDR1 is MNHNS and CDR2 is SASEGT. The CDR3 extends over 17 amino acids. The J segment lost 6 bases and the V segment lost 4 bases, leaving 9 bases of the junction unmatched.

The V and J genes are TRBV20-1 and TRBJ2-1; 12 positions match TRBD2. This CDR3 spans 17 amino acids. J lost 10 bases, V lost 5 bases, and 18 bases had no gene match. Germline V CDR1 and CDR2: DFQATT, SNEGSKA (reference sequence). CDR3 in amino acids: CSALPLLGLAGKNEQFF. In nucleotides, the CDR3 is TGCAGTGCTCTACCCCTCCTCGGACTAGCGGGAAAAAACGAGCAGTTCTTC.

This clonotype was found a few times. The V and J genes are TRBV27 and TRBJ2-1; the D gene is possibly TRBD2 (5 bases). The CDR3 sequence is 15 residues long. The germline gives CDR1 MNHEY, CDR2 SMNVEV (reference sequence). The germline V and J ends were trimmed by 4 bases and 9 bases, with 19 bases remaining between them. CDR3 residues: CASSSPLVGEIEQFF. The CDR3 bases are TGTGCCAGCAGTTCTCCCCTAGTGGGAGAGATTGAGCAGTTCTTC.

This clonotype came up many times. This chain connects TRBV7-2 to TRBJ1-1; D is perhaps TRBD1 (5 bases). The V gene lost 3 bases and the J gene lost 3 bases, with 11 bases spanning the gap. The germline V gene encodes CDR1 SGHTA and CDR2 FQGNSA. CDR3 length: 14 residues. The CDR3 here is CASSFGTVDTEAFF. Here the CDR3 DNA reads TGTGCCAGCAGCTTCGGGACGGTCGACACTGAAGCTTTCTTT. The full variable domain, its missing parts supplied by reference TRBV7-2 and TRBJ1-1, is GAGVSQSPSNKVTEKGKDVELRCDPISGHTALYWYRQSLGQGLEFLIYFQGNSAPDKSGLPSDRFSAERTGGSVSTLTIQRTQQEDSAVYLCASSFGTVDTEAFFGQGTRLTVV.

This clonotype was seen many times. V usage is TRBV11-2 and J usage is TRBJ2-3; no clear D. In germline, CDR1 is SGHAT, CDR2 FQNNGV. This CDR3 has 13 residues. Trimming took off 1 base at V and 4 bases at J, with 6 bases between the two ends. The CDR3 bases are TGTGCCAGCAGCTTAGTCGGCCCAGATACGCAGTATTTT. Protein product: CASSLVGPDTQYF. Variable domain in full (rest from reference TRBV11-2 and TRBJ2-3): EAGVAQSPRYKIIEKRQSVAFWCNPISGHATLYWYQQILGQGPKLLIQFQNNGVVDDSQLPKDRFSAERLKGVDSTLKIQPAKLEDSAVYLCASSLVGPDTQYFGPGTRLTVL.

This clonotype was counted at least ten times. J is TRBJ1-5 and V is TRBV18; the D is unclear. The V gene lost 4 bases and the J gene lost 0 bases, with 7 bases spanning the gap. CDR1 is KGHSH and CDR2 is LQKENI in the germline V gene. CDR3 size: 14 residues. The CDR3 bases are TGTGCCAGCTCACGGCAGTATAGCAATCAGCCCCAGCATTTT. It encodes CASSRQYSNQPQHF.

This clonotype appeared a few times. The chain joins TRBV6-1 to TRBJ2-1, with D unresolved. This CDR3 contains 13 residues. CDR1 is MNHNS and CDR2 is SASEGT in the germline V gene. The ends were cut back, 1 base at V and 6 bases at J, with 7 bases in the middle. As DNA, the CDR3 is TGTGCCAGCAGTGAAGAATCGGGCAATGAGCAGTTCTTC. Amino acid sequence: CASSEESGNEQFF.